This TCR beta chain emerged from a study of identical twins. From the 5' RACE reads, TCRdb called clonotypes with MiXCR, one entry per CDR3 protein. The sample carries around 690,000 distinct CDR3 sequences, less than 25% recorded once. The germline V and J ends were trimmed by 5 bases and 7 bases, with 13 bases remaining between them. The CDR3 is 12 residues long. Looked up from germline, CDR1 is SGHRS and CDR2 is YFSETQ. Another study also made use of these data, one on T cells expressing NK-cell markers. As that report states: In the group of eight sequenced donors, seven were HCMV-seropositive and one was seronegative.

This clonotype was sampled from a woman aged 18-30 years in good health. The chain has TRBV5-1 and TRBJ2-7; the D gene is possibly TRBD1 (5 bases). Sequencing used PBMCs. The CDR3 DNA is TGCGCCAGCAGTTCCTCAGGGCGAGAGCAGTACTTC. It codes for CASSSSGREQYF.